A selection of T cell receptor beta chains follows, all from one sample in a study of T cell repertoires in cytomegalovirus infection. TCRdb itself ran the reads through MiXCR, one entry per CDR3 protein. Found here are about 180,000 distinct CDR3 sequences, approximately 15% of them singletons; the top ten hold roughly 27%. The sequencing sample was made of PBMCs. Source of these receptors: a human donor in good health (CMV status not recorded). Some clones in this sample may be carry-over from other donors' samples. The CDR3 runs from the conserved cysteine through the conserved F or W. A D gene is named only where the DNA matches it firmly. Only some rows state a clone size, as once, few, many or a class for expanded clones.

- - TRBJ1-1 TRBV5-1 15 TGCGCCAGCAGCCCATTCGCCTGGGACGTTTCTGAAGCTTTCTTT CASSPFAWDVSEAFF
TRBD1 many TRBJ1-2 TRBV4-1 18 TGCGCCAGCAGCCAAGATCCTTACTCACAGGGGGCTGGAGATGGCTACACCTTC CASSQDPYSQGAGDGYTF
- - TRBJ1-1 TRBV3-1 13 TGTGCCAGCAGCCGGTTGGAGAACACTGAAGCTTTCTTT CASSRLENTEAFF
TRBD1 few TRBJ2-2 TRBV19 15 TGTGCCAGTACTCGAGGACAGGCGAACACCGGGGAGCTGTTTTTT CASTRGQANTGELFF
TRBD2 many TRBJ2-5 TRBV12-3/TRBV12-4 15 TGTGCCAGCAGACTTAGCGGGGGGGCTCGAGAGACCCAGTACTTC CASRLSGGARETQYF
- - TRBJ1-1 TRBV14 16 TGTGCCAGCAGCCAAGTCCCGATGGGATGGAGCACTGAAGCTTTCTTT CASSQVPMGWSTEAFF
- - TRBJ2-7 TRBV28 13 TGTGCCAGCAGTTTGTGGACGCCCGGCGAGCAGTACTTC CASSLWTPGEQYF
- many TRBJ2-6 TRBV10-3 14 TGTGCCATCATGATGAGCTCTGGGGCCAACGTCCTGACTTTC CAIMMSSGANVLTF
TRBD2 - TRBJ2-7 TRBV5-1 14 TGCGCCAGCAGCCCTAGCGGGGCGGGTTACGAGCAGTACTTC CASSPSGAGYEQYF
TRBD2 few TRBJ2-1 TRBV6-2/TRBV6-3 15 TGTGCCAGCAGATCCGGGACTAGCGGGAGCGATGAGCAGTTCTTC CASRSGTSGSDEQFF
- many TRBJ1-1 TRBV7-9 13 TGTGCCAGCAGCTTAGCAGGGATGACTGAAGCTTTCTTT CASSLAGMTEAFF
TRBD1 - TRBJ2-3 TRBV9 15 TGTGCCAGCAGCAAAACACAGGGGGCTGCAGATACGCAGTATTTT CASSKTQGAADTQYF
TRBD1 many TRBJ1-1 TRBV19 14 TGTGCCAGTGGAGACAGGGGGACGAACACTGAAGCTTTCTTT CASGDRGTNTEAFF
- many TRBJ2-2 TRBV6-2/TRBV6-3 12 TGTGCCAGCAGTTTCGTCAAGGGGGAGCTGTTTTTT CASSFVKGELFF
- many TRBJ2-7 TRBV2 14 TGTGCCAGCAGTGAAGAGTTGGTCAGGAACGAGCAGTACTTC CASSEELVRNEQYF
TRBD1 - TRBJ1-6 TRBV3-1 15 TGTGCCAGCAGCCAAGGCACAGGGGTAAATTCACCCCTCCACTTT CASSQGTGVNSPLHF
- many TRBJ2-7 TRBV6-2/TRBV6-3 15 TGTGCCAGCAGTTACTCGTGGCTAAGCTCCTACGAGCAGTACTTC CASSYSWLSSYEQYF
TRBD1 many TRBJ2-5 TRBV23-1 17 TGCGCCAGCAGTCAATCGCTGGTCCCCGGGACAGAAGAGACCCAGTACTTC CASSQSLVPGTEETQYF
- - TRBJ2-3 TRBV5-1 15 TGCGCCAGCAGCTTGGGAGGGGGAATCACAGATACGCAGTATTTT CASSLGGGITDTQYF
TRBD2 few TRBJ2-2 TRBV3-1 17 TGTGCCAGCAGCCAAGATAAGGGACTAGCGGACACCGGGGAGCTGTTTTTT CASSQDKGLADTGELFF
- many TRBJ2-7 TRBV7-2 14 TGTGCCAGCAGCTTGGGCGGCCGGGTTTACGAGCAGTACTTC CASSLGGRVYEQYF
- few TRBJ2-1 TRBV12-3/TRBV12-4 15 TGTGCCAGCAGCCCGTCGGGGATGTATGTGGATGAGCAGTTCTTC CASSPSGMYVDEQFF
- many TRBJ1-2 TRBV7-8 16 TGTGCCAGCAGCTTAGTTGGTAGGAGGCCTAGCTATGGCTACACCTTC CASSLVGRRPSYGYTF
TRBD2 many TRBJ2-1 TRBV7-9 14 TGTGCCAGCAGCACAGCAGCGGGAGTAGGTGAGCAGTTCTTC CASSTAAGVGEQFF
- - TRBJ1-1 TRBV5-1 15 TGCGCCAGCAGCTTGGGGGACATGGCTAACACTGAAGCTTTCTTT CASSLGDMANTEAFF
TRBD2 many TRBJ2-4 TRBV7-2 15 TGTGCCAGCAGCGCCATCCTAGCGGGACGAAACATTCAGTACTTC CASSAILAGRNIQYF
TRBD2 many TRBJ2-7 TRBV28 16 TGTGCCAGCCGAAACGGCCTAGCGGGAGGGCCGTTCGAGCAGTACTTC CASRNGLAGGPFEQYF
- - TRBJ2-1 TRBV19 11 TGTGCCAGTAGTATGGAGAATGAGCAGTTCTTC CASSMENEQFF
- - TRBJ1-1 TRBV6-2/TRBV6-3 13 TGTGCCAGCAGGGGGGGGGGCGGCACTGAAGCTTTCTTT CASRGGGGTEAFF